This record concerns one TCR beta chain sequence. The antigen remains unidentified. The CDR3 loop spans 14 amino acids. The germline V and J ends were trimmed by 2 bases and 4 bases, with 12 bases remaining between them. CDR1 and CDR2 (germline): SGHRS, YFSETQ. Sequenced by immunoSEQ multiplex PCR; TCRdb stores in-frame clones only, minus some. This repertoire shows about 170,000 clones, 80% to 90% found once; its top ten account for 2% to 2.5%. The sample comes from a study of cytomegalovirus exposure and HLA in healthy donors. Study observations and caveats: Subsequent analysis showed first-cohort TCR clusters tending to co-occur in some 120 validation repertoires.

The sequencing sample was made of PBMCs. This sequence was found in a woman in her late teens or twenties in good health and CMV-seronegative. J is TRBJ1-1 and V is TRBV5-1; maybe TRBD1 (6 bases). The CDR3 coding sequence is TGCGCCAGCAGCTTCGGACAGCGGGGCACTGAAGCTTTCTTT. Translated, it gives CASSFGQRGTEAFF.